This is a list of T cell receptor beta chains from one sample in a study of glioma-infiltrating T cells after dendritic cell vaccination. Profiling relied on immunoSEQ multiplex PCR, and the TCRdb table lists in-frame clones only, not all of them. The sample has roughly 41,000 clones; 70% to 85% are singletons. The material was blood, obtained before dendritic cell vaccination. These receptors came from a human donor with glioblastoma. Both conserved end residues are part of each CDR3. The order of the fields is D gene, V gene, J gene, clone size, CDR3 length, CDR3 protein, CDR3 DNA. D genes are given only for firm matches. The size of a clone is reported for some rows only, either as once, few or many, or as a class for expanded clones.

d_call: NA
v_call: TRBV5-1
j_call: TRBJ2-3
clone_size: NA
cdr3_length: 13
cdr3_aa: CASRGTDSDTQYF
cdr3_nt: TGCGCCAGCCGCGGGACAGACTCAGATACGCAGTATTTT

d_call: TRBD1
v_call: TRBV5-5
j_call: TRBJ1-5
clone_size: NA
cdr3_length: 13
cdr3_aa: CASSGDRDQPQHF
cdr3_nt: TGTGCCAGCAGCGGGGACAGGGATCAGCCCCAGCATTTT

d_call: TRBD1
v_call: TRBV27
j_call: TRBJ2-1
clone_size: NA
cdr3_length: 14
cdr3_aa: CASTTGSSYNEQFF
cdr3_nt: TGTGCCAGCACGACAGGGAGCTCCTACAATGAGCAGTTCTTC

d_call: NA
v_call: TRBV11-1
j_call: TRBJ2-1
clone_size: once
cdr3_length: 12
cdr3_aa: CASSLAGGTRFF
cdr3_nt: TGTGCCAGCAGCTTAGCTGGGGGCACTAGGTTCTTC

d_call: NA
v_call: TRBV21-1
j_call: TRBJ1-5
clone_size: NA
cdr3_length: 21
cdr3_aa: CASSERGPGQSPSTSNQPQHF
cdr3_nt: TGTGCCAGCAGCGAAAGGGGACCGGGACAGTCACCCTCTACAAGCAATCAGCCCCAGCATTTT

d_call: TRBD2
v_call: TRBV7-2
j_call: TRBJ2-7
clone_size: NA
cdr3_length: 14
cdr3_aa: CASSSSGGAYEQYF
cdr3_nt: TGTGCCAGCAGCTCGAGCGGGGGAGCCTACGAGCAGTACTTC

d_call: NA
v_call: TRBV2
j_call: TRBJ2-3
clone_size: few
cdr3_length: 13
cdr3_aa: CASSSDSLKTQYF
cdr3_nt: TGTGCCAGCAGTTCTGACAGCCTTAAAACGCAGTATTTT

d_call: TRBD2
v_call: TRBV9
j_call: TRBJ2-1
clone_size: NA
cdr3_length: 15
cdr3_aa: CASSGSGGVYNEQFF
cdr3_nt: TGTGCCAGCAGCGGTAGCGGGGGGGTCTACAATGAGCAGTTCTTC

d_call: TRBD2
v_call: TRBV6-4
j_call: TRBJ2-5
clone_size: NA
cdr3_length: 24
cdr3_aa: CASIDGLIYRDNFPRTSGEETQYF
cdr3_nt: TGTGCCAGCATTGACGGGCTAATATACCGGGACAACTTTCCGCGGACTAGCGGGGAAGAGACCCAGTACTTC

d_call: TRBD1
v_call: TRBV10-3
j_call: TRBJ1-2
clone_size: NA
cdr3_length: 15
cdr3_aa: CAISEARTGYDGYTF
cdr3_nt: TGTGCCATCAGTGAGGCCCGGACAGGGTATGATGGCTACACCTTC

d_call: TRBD1
v_call: TRBV6-1
j_call: TRBJ1-5
clone_size: NA
cdr3_length: 13
cdr3_aa: CASREGRDRHGYF
cdr3_nt: TGTGCCAGCAGGGAGGGTCGGGACAGGCATGGATATTTT

d_call: TRBD1
v_call: TRBV18
j_call: TRBJ1-2
clone_size: once
cdr3_length: 16
cdr3_aa: CASSPPTRGRGGGYTF
cdr3_nt: TGTGCCAGCTCACCACCGACCAGGGGGCGCGGTGGAGGCTACACCTTC

d_call: NA
v_call: TRBV7-2
j_call: TRBJ2-1
clone_size: NA
cdr3_length: 13
cdr3_aa: CASSYPRGNEQFF
cdr3_nt: TGTGCCAGCAGCTACCCTCGGGGAAATGAGCAGTTCTTC

d_call: NA
v_call: TRBV29-1
j_call: TRBJ2-4
clone_size: NA
cdr3_length: 17
cdr3_aa: CSVEIWVRRASKNIQYF
cdr3_nt: TGCAGCGTTGAGATCTGGGTTCGCAGGGCATCCAAAAACATTCAGTACTTC

d_call: NA
v_call: TRBV5-4
j_call: TRBJ2-2
clone_size: NA
cdr3_length: 14
cdr3_aa: CASSLWAGTGELFF
cdr3_nt: TGTGCCAGCAGCTTATGGGCAGGCACCGGGGAGCTGTTTTTT

d_call: NA
v_call: TRBV21-1
j_call: TRBJ2-7
clone_size: few
cdr3_length: 14
cdr3_aa: CASSSGTGYDEQYF
cdr3_nt: TGTGCCAGCAGTTCGGGGACAGGGTATGACGAGCAGTACTTC

d_call: NA
v_call: TRBV11-3
j_call: TRBJ2-3
clone_size: NA
cdr3_length: 12
cdr3_aa: CASSFISGTQYF
cdr3_nt: TGTGCCAGCAGCTTTATATCGGGTACGCAGTATTTT

d_call: NA
v_call: TRBV7-7
j_call: TRBJ1-3
clone_size: NA
cdr3_length: 15
cdr3_aa: CASSLDPGAGNTIYF
cdr3_nt: TGTGCTAGCAGCTTAGATCCAGGGGCCGGAAACACCATATATTTT

d_call: TRBD1
v_call: TRBV6-1
j_call: TRBJ1-2
clone_size: NA
cdr3_length: 13
cdr3_aa: CASRPQGYYGYTF
cdr3_nt: TGTGCCAGCAGGCCACAGGGGTACTATGGCTACACCTTC